This TCR beta chain was captured by sequencing in a study of identifying expanded T cells in peripheral blood. The study's findings and limits: Variance in clone template counts between roughly two-week samples significantly increased with total template count across all healthy donors.

In regard to this clone: No antigen is known for it.

CDR3 length: 15 residues. Trimming cost V 4 bases and J 0 bases, with 12 bases left between them. Per germline, CDR1 KGHSH and CDR2 LQKENI. Using immunoSEQ multiplex PCR, the repertoire was profiled, and TCRdb retains in-frame clones only, with some absent. The repertoire includes 100,000 to 150,000 clones, about 86% of them detected once, and 8% to 9% sits in the top ten. This clonotype originated in a person aged 18-69 years in good health. The chain employs TRBV18 and TRBJ1-2; D remains unclear. Sample: blood. The CDR3 reads CASSQSQETNYGYTF. The CDR3 DNA sequence: TGTGCCAGCTCACAAAGTCAAGAGACTAACTATGGCTACACCTTC.